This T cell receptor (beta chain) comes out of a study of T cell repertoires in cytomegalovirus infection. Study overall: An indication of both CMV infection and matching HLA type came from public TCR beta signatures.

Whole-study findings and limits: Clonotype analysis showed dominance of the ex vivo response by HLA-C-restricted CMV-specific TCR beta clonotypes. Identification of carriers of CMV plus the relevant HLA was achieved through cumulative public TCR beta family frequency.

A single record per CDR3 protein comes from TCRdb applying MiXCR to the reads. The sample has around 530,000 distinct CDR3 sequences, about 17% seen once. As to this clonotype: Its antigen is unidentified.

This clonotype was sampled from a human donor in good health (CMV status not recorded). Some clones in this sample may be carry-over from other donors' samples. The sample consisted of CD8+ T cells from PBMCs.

CDR3 sequence: CATSEGGRGEQFF. CDR3 bases: TGTGCCACCAGTGAGGGTGGGCGGGGAGAGCAGTTCTTC. The J gene is TRBJ2-1, the V gene TRBV24-1; possibly TRBD2 for D (6 bases). Germline V gene lookup returns CDR1 KGHDR and CDR2 SFDVKD. Deletions cut 4 bases from V and 10 bases from J, with 13 bases between. CDR3 length equals 13 residues.